Sequencing of this T cell receptor beta chain was carried out in a study of identical twins. This clonotype was detected a few times. The CDR3 is made up of 15 amino acids. V gave up 3 bases and J gave up 2 bases; unmatched junction bases: 4. CDR1 is MGHDK, CDR2 SYGVNS, per germline. TCRdb itself ran the 5' RACE reads through MiXCR, one entry per CDR3 protein. Among 400,000 to 500,000 distinct CDR3 sequences listed, about 13% were seen once. This sample was shared with a second study, whose subject was yellow fever vaccine responses in identical twins.

V is TRBV25-1 and J is TRBJ2-3; 8 nucleotides align to TRBD2. The receptor was isolated from a young woman in good health. Sequences were obtained from CD4+ T cells sorted from blood. The CDR3 DNA sequence: TGTGCCAGCAGTGACGGGGGGGGGCCCACAGATACGCAGTATTTT. The encoded protein is CASSDGGGPTDTQYF.